One sample yielded the 5 T cell receptor beta chains listed below, sequenced in a study of OX40 agonist ivuxolimab in advanced cancers. Clones were sequenced by immunoSEQ multiplex PCR, and TCRdb holds only the in-frame ones, with some missing. The sample carries roughly 87,000 clones, about 90% recorded once. This specimen consisted of CD4+ or CD8+ T cells sorted from blood, obtained in a trial of the OX40 agonist ivuxolimab. These receptors came from an adult with an advanced solid tumor such as melanoma, head and neck, liver or kidney cancer.

The J gene is TRBJ2-6, the V gene TRBV18, with 10 bases identical to TRBD1. Germline V CDR1 and CDR2: KGHSH, LQKENI. The junction had 6 bases not matched to a gene; V was cut back by 1 base and J by 0 bases. This CDR3 has 19 amino acids. The CDR3 coding sequence is TGTGCCAGCTCACCACTAGGGGACAGGGGCCTCTCTGGGGCCAACGTCCTGACTTTC. This sequence encodes CASSPLGDRGLSGANVLTF.

This sequence joins TRBV9 and TRBJ2-6; D gene unclear. The V gene lost 4 bases and the J gene lost 3 bases, with 5 bases spanning the gap. This CDR3 has 13 residues. From germline, CDR1 is SGDLS and CDR2 YYNGEE. The CDR3 region is CASSPNGANVLTF. The CDR3 DNA sequence: TGTGCCAGCAGCCCCAATGGGGCCAACGTCCTGACTTTC.

V is TRBV11-2 and J is TRBJ2-1, with D perhaps matching TRBD1 (5 bases). Deletions cut 5 bases from V and 4 bases from J, with 9 bases between. Germline assignment: CDR1 SGHAT and CDR2 FQNNGV. The CDR3 has 13 amino acids. This CDR3 is CASSPTEYNEQFF. CDR3 sequence (DNA): TGTGCCAGCAGCCCGACAGAGTACAATGAGCAGTTCTTC.

This chain links TRBV5-1 with TRBJ1-2; a weak D match, TRBD1 (5 bases). The germline CDR1 and CDR2 sequences are SGHRS and YFSETQ. V was clipped by 4 bases and J by 0 bases, with 22 bases between them. The CDR3 runs 18 residues. The CDR3 sequence is CASSINPSDRTTNYGYTF. The CDR3 DNA reads TGCGCCAGCAGCATAAACCCTTCCGACAGAACCACTAACTATGGCTACACCTTC.

V and J are TRBV10-3 and TRBJ2-7, with TRBD1 identical over 9 bases. The CDR3 is 14 residues long. Per germline, CDR1 ENHRY and CDR2 SYGVKD. The trim removed 10 bases at V and 2 bases at J, leaving 9 bases unmatched. The CDR3, as DNA: TGTGCCAGTTTGGGACAGGGAACCACCTACGAGCAGTACTTC. It specifies CASLGQGTTYEQYF.